The 10 T cell receptor beta chains given below trace back to one sample, sequenced in a study of long-term antiretroviral therapy in people with HIV. immunoSEQ v3.0 was run at survey level. Assay used: immunoSEQ multiplex PCR; TCRdb lists only in-frame clones, some missing. The table records 25,000 to 35,000 clones, around 78% of them present only once. The sample consisted of unsorted PBMCs, taken 3.1 years after starting antiretroviral therapy. Source of these receptors: a woman aged 45-59 years with HIV.

V gene TRBV27 combines with J gene TRBJ2-7, with unresolved D. Germline CDR1 MNHEY, CDR2 SMNVEV (reference sequence). The CDR3 loop spans 14 amino acids. The V and J ends lost 3 bases and 0 bases respectively, with 9 bases between them. CDR3 region: CASSFVASSYEQYF. The CDR3 nucleotides are TGTGCCAGCAGTTTTGTGGCGAGCTCCTACGAGCAGTACTTC.

This clone was recorded a few times. The rearrangement uses TRBV6-5 and TRBJ1-6; TRBD1 matches at 7 bases. Germline V gene data show CDR1 as MNHEY and CDR2 as SVGAGI. J gave up 12 bases and V 0 bases, and 8 bases lay outside the gene matches. This CDR3 has 15 residues. Here the CDR3 DNA reads TGTGCCAGCAGTTACTCGAACAGGGGTCCATTACCCCTCCACTTT. Protein sequence: CASSYSNRGPLPLHF.

The V call is TRBV10-3, the J call TRBJ2-5; possible D gene TRBD1, 6 bases. The CDR3 extends over 13 amino acids. V lost 4 bases and J lost 5, with 11 bases in between. Germline V gene data show CDR1 as ENHRY and CDR2 as SYGVKD. Here the CDR3 DNA reads TGTGCCATCAGTGGGCAAAGGGGGGAGACCCAGTACTTC. As protein: CAISGQRGETQYF.

This chain uses TRBV18 with TRBJ2-1; possibly TRBD1 or TRBD2 for D (6 bases each). The germline V gene encodes CDR1 KGHSH and CDR2 LQKENI. CDR3 length: 13 amino acids. The V gene lost 0 bases and the J gene lost 12 bases, with 12 bases spanning the gap. This CDR3 reads CASSPPGGLGQFF. The CDR3 coding sequence is TGTGCCAGCTCACCACCAGGGGGGCTCGGGCAGTTCTTC.

This clone was found a few times. The rearrangement joins TRBV30 to TRBJ1-2; D is undetermined. Per germline, CDR1 GTSNPN and CDR2 SVGIG (reference sequence). This CDR3 contains 13 residues. Trimming cost V 2 bases and J 7 bases, with 14 bases left between them. The chain's CDR3 is CAWSLGSIGGYTF. The CDR3 bases are TGTGCCTGGAGTTTGGGGAGTATTGGTGGCTACACCTTC.

The rearrangement links TRBV5-1 to TRBJ1-2; D perhaps matches TRBD1 (5 bases). V lost 3 bases, J lost 0 bases, and 9 bases lay in between. This CDR3 comprises 14 residues. CDR1 and CDR2 from the germline V gene are SGHRS and YFSETQ. The CDR3 bases are TGCGCCAGCAGCTCCGGGGGAGCTAACTATGGCTACACCTTC. It encodes CASSSGGANYGYTF.

The chain has TRBV6-1 and TRBJ2-7; 12 bases are a match to TRBD2. J was trimmed by 3 bases and V by 7 bases; bases with no gene match: 4. Germline V CDR1 and CDR2: MNHNS, SASEGT. This CDR3 has 14 residues. In DNA form, the CDR3 reads TGTGCCAGCAATCGACTAGCGGGGGTCTACGAGCAGTACGTC. Translation: CASNRLAGVYEQYV.

The V call is TRBV7-6, the J call TRBJ2-2, with D unclear. The CDR3 is 12 residues long. Germline V CDR1 and CDR2: SGHVS, FNYEAQ. The germline V and J ends were trimmed by 2 bases and 7 bases, with 5 bases remaining between them. CDR3 in amino acids: CASSLNGGELFF. The DNA for the CDR3 is TGTGCCAGCAGCTTAAACGGCGGGGAGCTGTTTTTT.

This chain uses TRBV7-8 with TRBJ2-7; D uncertain. With 5 bases removed from V and 4 bases from J, the gap between germline ends came to 21 bases. The CDR3 has 16 amino acids. CDR1 SGHVS and CDR2 FQNEAQ come from the germline V gene. CDR3: CASSRSTQSFGYEQYV. CDR3 bases: TGTGCCAGCAGCCGCTCGACACAATCCTTTGGTTACGAGCAGTACGTC.

The V and J genes are TRBV30 and TRBJ1-1; 8 bases are a match to TRBD1. This CDR3 contains 12 residues. CDR1 and CDR2 (germline): GTSNPN, SVGIG (reference sequence). V was clipped by 2 bases and J by 10 bases; unmatched bases: 6. In nucleotides, the CDR3 is TGTGCCTGGAGTTCAGGACAGGGCGTAGCTTTCTTT. Protein: CAWSSGQGVAFF. Drawing the rest from reference TRBV30 and TRBJ1-1, the complete variable domain is SQTIHQWPATLVQPVGSPLSLECTVEGTSNPNLYWYRQAAGRGLQLLFYSVGIGQISSEVPQNLSASRPQDRQFILSSKKLLLSDSGFYLCAWSSGQGVAFFGQGTRLTVV.